These T cell receptor beta chains were read from a single sample in a study of PD-1 blockade in mismatch repair-deficient tumors. Profiled with immunoSEQ multiplex PCR; TCRdb holds only in-frame clones, not every one. The table includes some 14,000 clones, under 90% detected once. No antigen is known for these receptors. Sequenced here: cells cultured in vitro, sampled from a patient treated with pembrolizumab. The receptors were gathered from an adult with mismatch repair-deficient cancer. CDR3s include the opening cysteine and the closing phenylalanine or tryptophan. A D gene is named only where the DNA matches it firmly. Only some rows state a clone size, as once, few, many or a class for expanded clones.

length: 15
V: TRBV18
size: .
D: .
J: TRBJ1-2
DNA: TGTGCCAGCTCACCCGAAAACGACGGAGCCTATGGCTACACCTTC
CDR3: CASSPENDGAYGYTF

length: 14
V: TRBV27
size: .
D: .
J: TRBJ2-7
DNA: TGTGCCAGCAGTTTAAACGGCGGAAATCCCGAGCAGTACTTC
CDR3: CASSLNGGNPEQYF

length: 12
V: TRBV6-6
size: .
D: TRBD2
J: TRBJ2-7
DNA: TGTGCCACCCGGCTAGCGGGTGACGAGCAGTACTTC
CDR3: CATRLAGDEQYF

length: 13
V: TRBV7-2
size: .
D: .
J: TRBJ2-5
DNA: TGTGCCAGCAGCTTCCGGACGGGAGAGACCCAGTACTTC
CDR3: CASSFRTGETQYF

length: 13
V: TRBV5-1
size: .
D: .
J: TRBJ1-3
DNA: TGCGCCAGCAGTACAGGCTCTGGAAACACCATATATTTT
CDR3: CASSTGSGNTIYF

length: 17
V: TRBV19
size: .
D: TRBD1
J: TRBJ1-2
DNA: TGTGCCAGTAGCCCGACAGGGGGCGCGGTGAGCGGCTATGGCTACACCTTC
CDR3: CASSPTGGAVSGYGYTF

length: 13
V: TRBV4-1
size: .
D: TRBD1
J: TRBJ2-1
DNA: TGCGCCAGTTCAGGGGGCTCCGGCAATGAGCAGTTCTTC
CDR3: CASSGGSGNEQFF

length: 15
V: TRBV27
size: .
D: .
J: TRBJ1-4
DNA: TGTGCCAGCAGCAAACAGGGTTCAACTAATGAAAAACTGTTTTTT
CDR3: CASSKQGSTNEKLFF

length: 13
V: TRBV9
size: .
D: .
J: TRBJ2-7
DNA: TGTGCCAGCAGCGTAGAACCCACGGACGAGCAGTACTTC
CDR3: CASSVEPTDEQYF

length: 15
V: TRBV11-3
size: .
D: .
J: TRBJ2-3
DNA: TGTGCCAGCAGCTTAGTAGGGCAGGGACCAGATACGCAGTATTTT
CDR3: CASSLVGQGPDTQYF

length: 11
V: TRBV28
size: .
D: .
J: TRBJ2-3
DNA: TGTGCCAGCACTTTTTTGGATACGCAGTATTTT
CDR3: CASTFLDTQYF

length: 15
V: TRBV7-2
size: .
D: TRBD2
J: TRBJ2-1
DNA: TGTGCCAGCAGTTGGGGACTAGCGGGAATCAATGAGCAGTTCTTC
CDR3: CASSWGLAGINEQFF

length: 17
V: TRBV7-3
size: .
D: TRBD1
J: TRBJ1-5
DNA: TGTGCCAGCAGCTTAGCAGTGGTTTACAGGGGGCCTCAGCCCCAGCATTTT
CDR3: CASSLAVVYRGPQPQHF

length: 12
V: TRBV7-3
size: .
D: TRBD2
J: TRBJ2-3
DNA: TGTGCCAGCAGCTCAACTAGCGGGATGCAGTATTTT
CDR3: CASSSTSGMQYF

length: 13
V: TRBV25-1
size: .
D: TRBD2
J: TRBJ2-7
DNA: TGTGCCAGCAGCCGGGGGGTATCCTACGAGCAGTACTTC
CDR3: CASSRGVSYEQYF

length: 13
V: TRBV27
size: .
D: .
J: TRBJ2-1
DNA: TGTGCCAGCAGAGGTTTCGCCTACAATGAGCAGTTCTTC
CDR3: CASRGFAYNEQFF

length: 17
V: TRBV9
size: .
D: .
J: TRBJ2-3
DNA: TGTGCCAGCAGCGTAGTGGGTACCTTACTTCCCACAGATACGCAGTATTTT
CDR3: CASSVVGTLLPTDTQYF

length: 15
V: TRBV4-1
size: .
D: .
J: TRBJ1-4
DNA: TGCGCCAGCAGCCAAGATTTTCTTCCCGAACGGGACCGATTTTTT
CDR3: CASSQDFLPERDRFF

length: 16
V: TRBV4-1
size: .
D: .
J: TRBJ2-1
DNA: TGCGCCAGCAGCCAAGATCCGGGGGCGACCTACAATGAGCAGTTCTTC
CDR3: CASSQDPGATYNEQFF

length: 13
V: TRBV28
size: .
D: TRBD2
J: TRBJ2-7
DNA: TGTGCCAGCAGTTTAGGGCTAGCGGGAGGGGGCAACTTC
CDR3: CASSLGLAGGGNF

length: 14
V: TRBV2
size: few
D: .
J: TRBJ1-6
DNA: TGTGCCAGCAGTGAGCAGGCCCGTTATTCACCCCTCCACTTT
CDR3: CASSEQARYSPLHF

length: 14
V: TRBV5-4
size: .
D: .
J: TRBJ2-3
DNA: TGTGCCAGCAGAGAGACGGTGGGCACAGATACGCAGTATTTT
CDR3: CASRETVGTDTQYF

length: 12
V: TRBV30
size: .
D: .
J: TRBJ2-7
DNA: TGTGCCTGGAGTGATGTAGTTTCCGAGCAGTACTTC
CDR3: CAWSDVVSEQYF

length: 16
V: TRBV7-8
size: few
D: TRBD1
J: TRBJ2-7
DNA: TGTGCCAGCAGCTTAACAGGGGGGAGCCTTGGTCGGGAGCAGTACTTC
CDR3: CASSLTGGSLGREQYF

length: 17
V: TRBV7-7
size: .
D: .
J: TRBJ1-4
DNA: TGTGCTAGCAGCTTAGCCGCTTTTATGGGGGGCAGAGAAAAACTGTTTTTT
CDR3: CASSLAAFMGGREKLFF

length: 13
V: TRBV12-5
size: .
D: .
J: TRBJ2-3
DNA: TGTGCTAGTGGTTTGGCGGGAGCAGATACGCAGTATTTT
CDR3: CASGLAGADTQYF

length: 17
V: TRBV4-1
size: .
D: .
J: TRBJ1-1
DNA: TGCGCCAGCAGCCAAGATTCTCAAGGGACTTTGAACACTGAAGCTTTCTTT
CDR3: CASSQDSQGTLNTEAFF

length: 15
V: TRBV28
size: once
D: .
J: TRBJ1-5
DNA: TGTGCCAGCAGTCGAACGCTACAGGGACCGCGGCCCCAGCATTTT
CDR3: CASSRTLQGPRPQHF

length: 14
V: TRBV18
size: .
D: .
J: TRBJ2-3
DNA: TGTGCCAGCTCACCCCCAGAAAGCACAGATACGCAGTATTTT
CDR3: CASSPPESTDTQYF

length: 14
V: TRBV18
size: .
D: .
J: TRBJ1-2
DNA: TGTGCCAGCTCACCAGTCGGGGAAAACTATGGCTACACCTTC
CDR3: CASSPVGENYGYTF

length: 14
V: TRBV7-9
size: few
D: .
J: TRBJ2-7
DNA: TGTGCCAGCAGCACCACAGGGAATCCCTACGAGCAGTACTTC
CDR3: CASSTTGNPYEQYF

length: 15
V: TRBV29-1
size: once
D: .
J: TRBJ2-2
DNA: TGCAGCGTTGAAGATTGGCCAGGGGGGACCGGGGAGCTGTTTTTT
CDR3: CSVEDWPGGTGELFF

length: 16
V: TRBV10-3
size: few
D: TRBD2
J: TRBJ2-5
DNA: TGTGCCATCAGTGACCCCACACTAGCGGGAGGAGAGACCCAGTACTTC
CDR3: CAISDPTLAGGETQYF

length: 19
V: TRBV14
size: .
D: TRBD1
J: TRBJ2-4
DNA: TGTGCCAGCAGCCGAACCGGGACAGGGTGGGATGTTAGCAAAAACATTCAGTACTTC
CDR3: CASSRTGTGWDVSKNIQYF

length: 13
V: TRBV4-1
size: .
D: TRBD1
J: TRBJ1-1
DNA: TGCGCCAGCAGCCAATACGACAGGGGTGAAGCTTTCTTT
CDR3: CASSQYDRGEAFF

length: 13
V: TRBV18
size: once
D: .
J: TRBJ2-7
DNA: TGTGCCAGCTCGTACACAGACCTCTACGAGCAGTACTTC
CDR3: CASSYTDLYEQYF

length: 16
V: TRBV4-1
size: .
D: TRBD2
J: TRBJ2-7
DNA: TGCGCCAGCAGCCAAGATCTCACTAGCGGGAGTTACGAGCAGTACTTC
CDR3: CASSQDLTSGSYEQYF

length: 15
V: TRBV11-2
size: .
D: .
J: TRBJ1-4
DNA: TGTGCCAGCAGCTTAGTCGGCGGGACGGGTGAAAAACTGTTTTTT
CDR3: CASSLVGGTGEKLFF

length: 13
V: TRBV5-5
size: few
D: .
J: TRBJ2-7
DNA: TGTGCCAGCAGCTTGGGGGGGACCTACGAGCAGTACTTC
CDR3: CASSLGGTYEQYF

length: 16
V: TRBV9
size: .
D: .
J: TRBJ2-3
DNA: TGTGCCAGCAGCGTAGGGATTGGGACAAGCAAAGATACGCAGTATTTT
CDR3: CASSVGIGTSKDTQYF

length: 16
V: TRBV18
size: .
D: .
J: TRBJ2-1
DNA: TGTGCCAGCTCACCAGACAAACGGGACCTCTACAATGAGCAGTTCTTC
CDR3: CASSPDKRDLYNEQFF

length: 16
V: TRBV11-1
size: .
D: TRBD1
J: TRBJ2-7
DNA: TGTGCCAGCAGCGCCACGATAGGGACAGGGGACTACGAGCAGTACTTC
CDR3: CASSATIGTGDYEQYF

length: 16
V: TRBV5-1
size: .
D: TRBD2
J: TRBJ2-1
DNA: TGCGCCAGCAGCCTCCCGGGGCTAGCGGACAACAATGAGCAGTTCTTC
CDR3: CASSLPGLADNNEQFF

length: 15
V: TRBV27
size: .
D: .
J: TRBJ1-5
DNA: TGTGCCAGCAGTTTTTCCAGGGGTAGCAATCAGCCCCAGCATTTT
CDR3: CASSFSRGSNQPQHF

length: 22
V: TRBV23-1
size: .
D: TRBD2
J: TRBJ2-1
DNA: TGCGCCAGCAGTCAATCGCCCCCCGGACAGGGGACTAGCGGGAGGATCAAGAATGAGCAGTTCTTC
CDR3: CASSQSPPGQGTSGRIKNEQFF

length: 17
V: TRBV2
size: .
D: .
J: TRBJ2-2
DNA: TGTGCCAGCAGAGGGACCCCGATGGGCCCGGACACCGGGGAGCTGTTTTTT
CDR3: CASRGTPMGPDTGELFF

length: 15
V: TRBV12-5
size: .
D: .
J: TRBJ1-5
DNA: TGTGCTAGTGGTCCTCCGGAGACCTTAGGACAGCCCCAGCATTTT
CDR3: CASGPPETLGQPQHF

length: 13
V: TRBV11-3
size: once
D: .
J: TRBJ2-7
DNA: TGTGCCAGCAGCTTAGCTGCCGGGGCCGAGCAGTACTTC
CDR3: CASSLAAGAEQYF

length: 16
V: TRBV5-1
size: once
D: TRBD2
J: TRBJ2-1
DNA: TGCGCCAGCAGCTTGTTTACTAGCGGGAGTAAGTATGAGCAGTTCTTC
CDR3: CASSLFTSGSKYEQFF

length: 14
V: TRBV7-2
size: .
D: .
J: TRBJ2-3
DNA: TGTGCCAGCAGCTTCATAGGGAGCACAGATACGCAGTATTTT
CDR3: CASSFIGSTDTQYF

length: 16
V: TRBV28
size: .
D: TRBD2
J: TRBJ2-7
DNA: TGTGCCAGCAGCACCGGGACTAGCGACAAATTCTACGAGCAGTACTTC
CDR3: CASSTGTSDKFYEQYF

length: 13
V: TRBV9
size: .
D: .
J: TRBJ1-5
DNA: TGTGCCAGCAGCAAAGAAGGGGCTCAGCCCCAGCATTTT
CDR3: CASSKEGAQPQHF

length: 15
V: TRBV4-2
size: .
D: TRBD2
J: TRBJ2-1
DNA: TGTGCCAGCAGCCAAGATCGGACTAGCTACAATGAGCAGTTCTTC
CDR3: CASSQDRTSYNEQFF

length: 13
V: TRBV28
size: .
D: .
J: TRBJ2-4
DNA: TGTGCCAGCAGTTTAGGGACATTCAACTTTCAGTACTTC
CDR3: CASSLGTFNFQYF

length: 14
V: TRBV7-6
size: .
D: .
J: TRBJ1-3
DNA: TGTGCCAGCAGCTTAGGTGGCTCTGGAAACACCATATATTTT
CDR3: CASSLGGSGNTIYF

length: 15
V: TRBV12-1
size: .
D: .
J: TRBJ2-1
DNA: TGTGCCAGCAGCTTTACCCGTCCTGGTGAAAATGAGCAGTTCTTC
CDR3: CASSFTRPGENEQFF

length: 14
V: TRBV19
size: .
D: .
J: TRBJ2-7
DNA: TGTGCCAGTAGTACGCAGGGGTTCTCCTACGAGCAGTACTTC
CDR3: CASSTQGFSYEQYF

length: 15
V: TRBV19
size: .
D: .
J: TRBJ2-7
DNA: TGTGCCAGTAGTATAGATCTGGGGAGTTCGGCCGAGCAGTACTTC
CDR3: CASSIDLGSSAEQYF

length: 15
V: TRBV7-7
size: .
D: TRBD1
J: TRBJ2-1
DNA: TGTGCTAGCAGCTTAGGTCAGGGGGCCTACAATGAGCAGTTCTTC
CDR3: CASSLGQGAYNEQFF